A single sample gave rise to the 27 T cell receptor beta chains below, sequenced in a study of control samples from healthy donors and cancer patients. Sequenced by immunoSEQ multiplex PCR; TCRdb stores in-frame clones only, minus some. Of around 250,000 clones detected, over 75% appear once; the ten largest clones hold about an eighth. The specimen was PBMCs. The receptors shown here come from an older woman with lung cancer.

V and J are TRBV6-5 and TRBJ2-1; D is possibly TRBD1 or TRBD2 (5 bases each). Trimming took 5 bases from V and 8 from J, leaving 13 bases between them. Germline loops: CDR1 MNHEY, CDR2 SVGAGI. The CDR3 length is 13 residues. CDR3 sequence: CASSPSRGHEQFF. The CDR3 DNA reads as TGTGCCAGCAGTCCCTCCCGGGGCCATGAGCAGTTCTTC.

The rearrangement links TRBV28 to TRBJ1-4; D is possibly TRBD1 (5 bases). Germline V gene data show CDR1 as MDHEN and CDR2 as SYDVKM. The ends were cut back, 6 bases at V and 5 bases at J, with 19 bases in the middle. The CDR3 consists of 16 residues. CDR3 region: CASSATNRRRNEKLFF. CDR3 nucleotide sequence: TGTGCCAGCAGCGCAACAAACAGGAGAAGGAATGAAAAACTGTTTTTT.

The rearrangement links TRBV25-1 to TRBJ2-5; possibly TRBD1 or TRBD2 for D (5 bases each). Trimming removed 1 base at V and 5 bases at J, with 14 bases between. Germline V gene data show CDR1 as MGHDK and CDR2 as SYGVNS. CDR3 length: 15 amino acids. The chain's CDR3 is CASSEWKAGSETQYF. For the CDR3, the DNA is TGTGCCAGCAGTGAATGGAAGGCAGGGAGTGAGACCCAGTACTTC.

In this sample, this clone turned up once. Other nucleotide sequences in the sample specify the same CDR3. The CDR3 loop is CASSESGNTEAFF. Written as DNA, the CDR3 is TGCGCCAGCAGTGAATCAGGGAACACTGAAGCTTTCTTT. This rearrangement joins TRBV10-2 to TRBJ1-1; D unclear. This CDR3 contains 13 residues. Germline V gives CDR1 WSHSY, CDR2 SAAADI. Trimming shortened V by 3 bases and J by 1 base, and 6 bases separated the two germline ends.

This chain connects TRBV11-2 to TRBJ2-1; D call uncertain. V lost 1 base to trimming and J lost 4 bases, with 8 bases between them. Germline CDR1 reads SGHAT; CDR2 reads FQNNGV. This CDR3 is 14 amino acids long. The CDR3 DNA is TGTGCCAGCAGCTTAGCCGTTGGATACAATGAGCAGTTCTTC. Amino acids: CASSLAVGYNEQFF.

This clone appeared many times. The chain links TRBV6-1 to TRBJ1-5; D perhaps matches TRBD1 (5 bases). The CDR3 spans 18 residues. V was shortened by 4 bases and J by 0 bases, with 19 bases between the two germline ends. CDR1 MNHNS and CDR2 SASEGT come from the germline V gene. This CDR3 is CASSVPGKTSYSNQPQHF. The DNA for the CDR3 is TGTGCCAGCAGTGTCCCAGGGAAAACATCGTATAGCAATCAGCCCCAGCATTTT.

This clone appeared a few times. The chain is built from TRBV6-6 and TRBJ1-5; weak D call: TRBD1 (6 bases). The V end lost 0 bases, the J end lost 6 bases, and 15 bases lay between the germline ends. The CDR3 runs to 16 residues. The germline CDR1 and CDR2 sequences are MNHNY and SVGAGI (reference sequence). CDR3 DNA: TGTGCCAGCAGTTACTCCGACAGGCAGAAGGGTCAGCCCCAGCATTTT. Translation gives CASSYSDRQKGQPQHF.

The chain is built from TRBV28 and TRBJ2-3, with D possibly matching TRBD2 (5 bases). V was cut by 1 base and J by 2 bases, with 7 bases left in between. Germline V gene sequence: CDR1 MDHEN, CDR2 SYDVKM. The CDR3 spans 14 residues. CDR3 DNA sequence: TGTGCCAGCAGTTTATACGGGGACACAGATACGCAGTATTTT. Translation gives CASSLYGDTDTQYF.

This chain connects TRBV5-1 to TRBJ1-1, with D uncertain. CDR3 size: 12 residues. Germline loops: CDR1 SGHRS, CDR2 YFSETQ. Trimming left V 5 bases short and J 4 bases short, with 9 bases between. As DNA, the CDR3 is TGCGCCAGCAGTTGGAGCGGCACTGAAGCTTTCTTT. Amino acid sequence: CASSWSGTEAFF.

The chain couples TRBV12-3 or TRBV12-4 to TRBJ2-7; TRBD2 might be the D (6 bases). The V end lost 7 bases, the J end lost 0 bases, and 10 bases lay between the germline ends. CDR3 size: 13 residues. The CDR3 DNA is TGTGCCAGCAAGCCGACTAGCTCCTACGAGCAGTACTTC. It specifies CASKPTSSYEQYF.

The CDR3 bases are TGTGCCAGCAGCTTCAGACTAGCGGGGGGGGCAGATACGCAGTATTTT. Translated: CASSFRLAGGADTQYF. V and J are TRBV5-5 and TRBJ2-3, with 14 bases matching TRBD2. V shed 2 bases and J 4 bases; nucleotides not matched to a gene: 3. The CDR3 sequence is 16 residues long. Germline CDR1 SGHKS, CDR2 YYEKEE (reference sequence).

This chain joins TRBV2 and TRBJ1-5; weak D call: TRBD1 (5 bases). Germline V gives CDR1 SNHLY, CDR2 FYNNEI. V was shortened by 7 bases and J by 5 bases, with 12 bases between the two germline ends. The CDR3 sequence is 13 residues long. CDR3 region: CASTPGRDQPQHF. CDR3 nucleotides: TGTGCCAGCACCCCGGGCAGGGATCAGCCCCAGCATTTT.

J is TRBJ1-4 and V is TRBV9; D is ambiguous. Trimming shortened V by 2 bases and J by 0 bases, and 11 bases separated the two germline ends. CDR3 length: 16 residues. CDR1 and CDR2 from the germline V gene are SGDLS and YYNGEE. The CDR3 bases are TGTGCCAGCAGCGTGGAAGACTGGGCAACTAATGAAAAACTGTTTTTT. Translated: CASSVEDWATNEKLFF.

The chain employs TRBV6-4 and TRBJ1-3; unclear D gene. Per germline, CDR1 MRHNA and CDR2 SNTAGT. V was shortened by 7 bases and J by 0 bases, with 13 bases between the two germline ends. This CDR3 spans 15 amino acids. CDR3 DNA: TGTGCCAGCAAAAAGGGTGTCCCCTCTGGAAACACCATATATTTT. Translation: CASKKGVPSGNTIYF.

The J gene is TRBJ2-3, the V gene TRBV27; D is perhaps TRBD1 or TRBD2 (5 bases each). The CDR3 has 14 residues. Germline loops: CDR1 MNHEY, CDR2 SMNVEV (reference sequence). Trimming removed 5 bases at V and 5 bases at J, with 14 bases between. DNA of the CDR3: TGTGCCAGCAGTATAGGGACCCGGGGAGATACGCAGTATTTT. Translated, it gives CASSIGTRGDTQYF.

This chain links TRBV19 with TRBJ2-7; no definite D call. Germline lookup yields CDR1 LNHDA and CDR2 SQIVND (reference sequence). V was trimmed by 3 bases and J by 3 bases, leaving 6 bases between them. The CDR3 runs to 12 residues. The CDR3 sequence: CASSIYGYEQYF. DNA for the CDR3: TGTGCCAGTAGTATTTATGGCTACGAGCAGTACTTC. Complete variable domain (other parts from reference TRBV19 and TRBJ2-7): DGGITQSPKYLFRKEGQNVTLSCEQNLNHDAMYWYRQDPGQGLRLIYYSQIVNDFQKGDIAEGYSVSREKKESFPLTVTSAQKNPTAFYLCASSIYGYEQYFGPGTRLTVT.

The CDR3: CASSLGLQQAYNEQFF. The CDR3 coding sequence is TGTGCCAGCAGCTTGGGGCTGCAACAGGCCTACAATGAGCAGTTCTTC. This chain joins TRBV5-5 and TRBJ2-1; weak D call: TRBD1 (5 bases). The CDR3 runs to 16 residues. V lost 0 bases and J 2 bases, leaving 12 bases between the germline ends. Per germline, CDR1 SGHKS and CDR2 YYEKEE (reference sequence).

For the CDR3, the DNA is TGTGCCAGCAGCGTAGGTCCGTACACTGAAGCTTTCTTT. Amino acid sequence: CASSVGPYTEAFF. The V and J genes are TRBV9 and TRBJ1-1; D is undetermined. V was clipped by 0 bases and J by 3 bases, with 6 bases between them. The CDR3 is 13 amino acids. In germline, CDR1 is SGDLS, CDR2 YYNGEE.

The chain carries TRBV3-1 (or the pseudogene TRBV3-2) and TRBJ2-1; 11 nucleotides agree with TRBD2. Germline CDR1 is LGHDT and CDR2 is YNNKEL (reference sequence). The CDR3 is 17 amino acids. The ends lost 5 bases at V and 2 bases at J; junction bases unmatched: 8. The CDR3 loop is CASSSQGTSGPYNEQFF. For the CDR3, the DNA is TGTGCCAGCAGCTCCCAGGGGACTAGCGGTCCCTACAATGAGCAGTTCTTC.

This chain connects TRBV3-1 (or the pseudogene TRBV3-2) to TRBJ2-3; D gene unclear. This CDR3 comprises 16 residues. Germline V CDR1 and CDR2: LGHDT, YNNKEL (reference sequence). Between the trimmed V and J ends, which lost 3 bases and 0 bases, there was a span of 13 bases. The CDR3 bases are TGTGCCAGCAGCCAGGGTTATACGCGGAGCACAGATACGCAGTATTTT. Translation: CASSQGYTRSTDTQYF.

The rearrangement joins TRBV3-1 (or the pseudogene TRBV3-2) to TRBJ1-2; D may be TRBD1 (5 bases). Germline-derived CDR1 and CDR2 are LGHDT and YNNKEL (reference sequence). The CDR3 consists of 17 residues. V lost 1 base and J lost 2, with 17 bases in between. The CDR3 sequence is CASSQAVSQEGNYGYTF. In DNA, the CDR3 is TGTGCCAGCAGCCAAGCTGTAAGCCAGGAGGGGAACTATGGCTACACCTTC.

Comment on this clone: Other DNA sequences in the same sample also yield this CDR3. The chain is built from TRBV18 and TRBJ2-3, with 10 bases fitting TRBD2. Trimming at V came to 3 bases and at J to 0 bases, leaving 3 bases not matched to a gene. The CDR3 runs 16 residues. Germline V gene data show CDR1 as KGHSH and CDR2 as LQKENI. The CDR3 DNA follows: TGTGCCAGCTCACCCAGCGGGGGGGCAAGCACAGATACGCAGTATTTT. Translating gives CASSPSGGASTDTQYF.

This rearrangement joins TRBV7-9 to TRBJ1-3; D call uncertain. V gave up 2 bases and J gave up 1 base, with 0 bases separating them. CDR3 length: 12 residues. From germline, CDR1 is SEHNR and CDR2 FQNEAQ (reference sequence). The CDR3 here is CASSLSGNTIYF. The CDR3 bases are TGTGCCAGCAGCTTATCTGGAAACACCATATATTTT.

The genes are TRBV5-1 and TRBJ2-1; 11 bases are a match to TRBD2. V was clipped by 3 bases and J by 7 bases; unmatched bases: 6. Germline V gene data show CDR1 as SGHRS and CDR2 as YFSETQ. The CDR3 is made up of 15 amino acids. Here the CDR3 reads CASSSTSGGGNEQFF. In DNA, the CDR3 is TGCGCCAGCAGCTCTACTAGCGGGGGCGGAAATGAGCAGTTCTTC.

In regard to this clone: The sample contains more than one DNA sequence encoding this CDR3. This chain links TRBV6-6 with TRBJ2-1; 10 bases map to TRBD1. The CDR3 has 15 residues. The J segment lost 7 bases and the V segment lost 6 bases, leaving 9 bases of the junction unmatched. Germline CDR1 is MNHNY and CDR2 is SVGAGI (reference sequence). This CDR3 is CASSLMGQGQNEQFF. CDR3 nucleotides: TGTGCCAGCAGCCTCATGGGACAGGGGCAAAATGAGCAGTTCTTC.

This clone was counted a single time. This chain links TRBV6-5 with TRBJ2-2; D not certain. V shed 5 bases and J shed 1 base, with 8 bases lying between them. CDR1 is MNHEY and CDR2 is SVGAGI in the germline V gene. This CDR3 spans 14 amino acids. The CDR3 DNA follows: TGTGCCAGCAGTAGACTGCGGAACACCGGGGAGCTGTTTTTT. This encodes CASSRLRNTGELFF.

This chain links TRBV12-3 or TRBV12-4 with TRBJ1-4, with a weak D call TRBD1 (5 bases). This CDR3 comprises 13 residues. Trimming took 2 bases from V and 5 from J, leaving 6 bases between them. The CDR3 protein is CASSLSGNEKLFF. CDR3 bases: TGTGCCAGCAGTTTATCAGGGAATGAAAAACTGTTTTTT.